This TCR beta chain was profiled in a study of blood T cell repertoires in COVID-19. For the study at large: Material from acute and convalescent COVID-19 was sourced from the United States, Italy and Spain. From T cells, B-cell-depleted T cells, or PBMCs came the material, which was cDNA or gDNA.

In its sample, this clone was seen once. The same CDR3 arises from other DNA sequences in this sample as well. The germline gives CDR1 MNHEY, CDR2 SVGEGT. The V end lost 0 bases, the J end lost 5 bases, and 7 bases lay between the germline ends. CDR3 length equals 13 residues. Those who participated ranged in age from roughly 18 to 89 years and resided in 24 US areas. Method: immunoSEQ multiplex PCR; TCRdb's copy keeps in-frame clones and lacks some. There are under 300,000 clones in the sample; approximately 91% occur only once, and over 2% lies in the top ten. The genes are TRBV6-2 or TRBV6-3 and TRBJ1-1; perhaps TRBD1 as D (5 bases). The source is a middle-aged woman with acute COVID-19. The specimen was PBMCs or T cells enriched from blood (not recorded which). The CDR3 region has the DNA TGTGCCAGCAGTTACTCGGGGGGAACTGAAGCTTTCTTT. It specifies CASSYSGGTEAFF.